The 20 T cell receptor beta chains presented below share a single source sample, sequenced in a study of cytomegalovirus exposure and HLA in healthy donors. Produced via immunoSEQ multiplex PCR; TCRdb's table is partial and in-frame only. The sample consists of about 190,000 clones, about 80% of them appearing once. Source material: PBMCs. The receptors originated from a man aged 18-30 years in good health and CMV-seropositive.

The rearrangement joins TRBV13 to TRBJ2-7; no clear D. The germline V and J ends were trimmed by 5 bases and 7 bases, with 12 bases remaining between them. Germline CDR1 reads PRHDT; CDR2 reads FYEKMQ (reference sequence). CDR3 length: 12 amino acids. Written as DNA, the CDR3 is TGTGCCAGCAGCGACACTTTAGGAGAGCAGTACTTC. Its protein is CASSDTLGEQYF.

This clone was recorded once. This chain links TRBV12-2 with TRBJ2-6; the D call TRBD2 from the table was never checked on the DNA. TRBV12-2 corresponds to a pseudogene. This CDR3 is built from 20 residues. The CDR3 DNA is TGTGCAAGTCGCTTAGTGGTCCTGAAAGGAGAAATCTCTGGGGCCAACGTCCTGACTTTC. Translating gives CASRLVVLKGEISGANVLTF.

The V and J genes are TRBV15 and TRBJ1-5; no firm D call. Deletions cut 0 bases from V and 1 base from J, with 7 bases between. The germline V gene has CDR1 LNHNV and CDR2 YYDKDF (reference sequence). This CDR3 is 15 amino acids long. CDR3 bases: TGTGCCACCAGCAGAGATGGGCGAAGCAATCAGCCCCAGCATTTT. Its protein product is CATSRDGRSNQPQHF. Using reference TRBV15 and TRBJ1-5 for the parts outside the CDR3, the full variable domain is DAMVIQNPRYQVTQFGKPVTLSCSQTLNHNVMYWYQQKSSQAPKLLFHYYDKDFNNEADTPDNFQSRRPNTSFCFLDIRSPGLGDTAMYLCATSRDGRSNQPQHFGDGTRLSIL.

This clone was found a few times. V gene TRBV9 combines with J gene TRBJ2-2; 11 bases agree with TRBD2. Germline values: CDR1 SGDLS, CDR2 YYNGEE. This CDR3 contains 20 residues. J was trimmed by 0 bases and V by 0 bases; bases with no gene match: 10. Here the CDR3 reads CASSVGLAGGPNANTGELFF. The CDR3 coding sequence is TGTGCCAGCAGCGTAGGATTAGCGGGAGGGCCGAATGCGAACACCGGGGAGCTGTTTTTT.

This chain links TRBV7-2 with TRBJ2-7; 11 nucleotides line up with TRBD2. CDR3 size: 16 residues. Trimming took 1 base from V and 4 from J; bases not matched to a gene: 6. Germline V gene lookup returns CDR1 SGHTA and CDR2 FQGNSA. This chain's CDR3 is CASSLVATSGVYEQYF. As DNA, the CDR3 is TGTGCCAGCAGCTTAGTGGCGACTAGCGGGGTGTACGAGCAGTACTTC.

The chain carries TRBV9 and TRBJ2-5; the match to TRBD2 covers 9 bases. In germline, CDR1 is SGDLS, CDR2 YYNGEE. The length of the CDR3 is 14 residues. Trimming at V came to 0 bases and at J to 5 bases, leaving 2 bases not matched to a gene. Here the CDR3 DNA reads TGTGCCAGCAGCGTAGGGACTAGCGAGGAGACCCAGTACTTC. Amino acid sequence: CASSVGTSEETQYF. Full variable domain (remainder filled in from reference TRBV9 and TRBJ2-5): DSGVTQTPKHLITATGQRVTLRCSPRSGDLSVYWYQQSLDQGLQFLIQYYNGEERAKGNILERFSAQQFPDLHSELNLSSLELGDSALYFCASSVGTSEETQYFGPGTRLLVL.

This chain joins TRBV14 and TRBJ1-1, with 9 bases identical to TRBD1. This CDR3 has 13 residues. Trimming removed 4 bases from V and 4 bases from J; junction bases left unmatched: 1. Germline CDR1 and CDR2: SGHDN and FVKESK. CDR3 sequence reads: CASSRDRVTEAFF. The CDR3 DNA follows: TGTGCCAGCAGCCGGGACAGGGTCACTGAAGCTTTCTTT. Complete variable domain (other parts from reference TRBV14 and TRBJ1-1): EAGVTQFPSHSVIEKGQTVTLRCDPISGHDNLYWYRRVMGKEIKFLLHFVKESKQDESGMPNNRFLAERTGGTYSTLKVQPAELEDSGVYFCASSRDRVTEAFFGQGTRLTVV.

This sequence joins TRBV5-1 and TRBJ2-1, with a tentative D call TRBD1 (5 bases). This CDR3 is built from 15 residues. The V end lost 1 base, the J end lost 9 bases, and 17 bases lay between the germline ends. The germline CDR1 and CDR2 sequences are SGHRS and YFSETQ. Here the CDR3 reads CASSLKMAVQGEQFF. CDR3 in DNA: TGCGCCAGCAGCTTGAAAATGGCCGTTCAGGGTGAGCAGTTCTTC. Using reference TRBV5-1 and TRBJ2-1 for the parts outside the CDR3, the full variable domain is KAGVTQTPRYLIKTRGQQVTLSCSPISGHRSVSWYQQTPGQGLQFLFEYFSETQRNKGNFPGRFSGRQFSNSRSEMNVSTLELGDSALYLCASSLKMAVQGEQFFGPGTRLTVL.

This clone was detected many times. The rearrangement uses TRBV6-4 and TRBJ2-1, with 9 bases matching TRBD2. The CDR3 runs 15 residues. With 0 bases clipped from V and 7 bases from J, the junction kept 4 bases outside the gene matches. The V gene's germline CDR1 is MRHNA and CDR2 SNTAGT. The CDR3 region has the DNA TGTGCCAGCAGTGACTCGGCGGGAGGGCCGAATGAGCAGTTCTTC. It is translated as CASSDSAGGPNEQFF.

The chain joins TRBV18 to TRBJ2-3; TRBD1 matches 7 bases. Trimming cost V 3 bases and J 6 bases; bases outside gene matches: 9. The germline V gene has CDR1 KGHSH and CDR2 LQKENI. This CDR3 spans 15 amino acids. The DNA for the CDR3 is TGTGCCAGCTCACCGATAGGGACAGCAGGGGATACGCAGTATTTT. It yields the protein CASSPIGTAGDTQYF.

The chain combines TRBV27 with TRBJ2-7, with 8 nucleotides matching TRBD1. Germline V gene sequence: CDR1 MNHEY, CDR2 SMNVEV (reference sequence). The CDR3 is 12 amino acids. Trimming removed 3 bases from V and 10 bases from J; junction bases left unmatched: 5. The CDR3 is CASSLRTGRQYF. The DNA for the CDR3 is TGTGCCAGCAGTTTGAGGACAGGGCGACAGTACTTC.

This clone was detected a few times. The chain links TRBV30 to TRBJ1-5; TRBD1 might be the D (6 bases). Per the germline V gene, CDR1 is GTSNPN and CDR2 is SVGIG (reference sequence). This CDR3 is 15 amino acids long. Trimming stripped 0 bases from V and 2 bases from J, with 11 bases between. DNA for the CDR3: TGTGCCTGGAGTGTTGGGGGCGCAGGCAATCAGCCCCAGCATTTT. Its protein is CAWSVGGAGNQPQHF.

The chain recombines TRBV19 with TRBJ2-7; 7 nucleotides match TRBD1. V lost 9 bases and J lost 5; bases outside the gene matches: 7. This CDR3 has 12 residues. CDR1 LNHDA and CDR2 SQIVND come from the germline V gene (reference sequence). The CDR3 reads CASNRGVHEQYF. Written as DNA, the CDR3 is TGTGCCAGCAACAGGGGAGTCCACGAGCAGTACTTC. The full variable domain, with the rest looked up from reference TRBV19 and TRBJ2-7, is DGGITQSPKYLFRKEGQNVTLSCEQNLNHDAMYWYRQDPGQGLRLIYYSQIVNDFQKGDIAEGYSVSREKKESFPLTVTSAQKNPTAFYLCASNRGVHEQYFGPGTRLTVT.

This clone was detected a few times. The chain carries TRBV5-4 and TRBJ2-1; 11 bases agree with TRBD2. CDR1 and CDR2 (germline): SGHNT, YYREEE (reference sequence). J was trimmed by 0 bases and V by 3 bases; bases with no gene match: 2. CDR3 size: 16 residues. The CDR3 bases are TGTGCCAGCAGCTGGGGACTAGCGGACTCCTACAATGAGCAGTTCTTC. It specifies CASSWGLADSYNEQFF.

The chain joins TRBV9 to TRBJ2-1; 10 nucleotides agree with TRBD2. Germline CDR1 reads SGDLS; CDR2 reads YYNGEE. This CDR3 has 15 amino acids. The V segment lost 2 bases and the J segment 5 bases; nucleotides outside the gene matches: 4. The CDR3: CASSVGLAEDNEQFF. CDR3 nucleotides: TGTGCCAGCAGCGTCGGACTAGCGGAGGACAATGAGCAGTTCTTC.

This clone was observed once. V usage is TRBV9 and J usage is TRBJ2-3; D is perhaps TRBD2 (6 bases). Germline CDR1 and CDR2: SGDLS and YYNGEE. V shed 4 bases and J shed 0 bases, with 12 bases lying between them. This CDR3 region has 15 residues. This CDR3 is CASSHVAASTDTQYF. The CDR3 bases are TGTGCCAGCAGCCACGTAGCGGCTAGCACAGATACGCAGTATTTT. Full variable domain (missing parts from reference TRBV9 and TRBJ2-3): DSGVTQTPKHLITATGQRVTLRCSPRSGDLSVYWYQQSLDQGLQFLIQYYNGEERAKGNILERFSAQQFPDLHSELNLSSLELGDSALYFCASSHVAASTDTQYFGPGTRLTVL.

The rearrangement uses TRBV9 and TRBJ2-3; 7 nucleotides agree with TRBD1. The V gene's germline CDR1 is SGDLS and CDR2 YYNGEE. The CDR3 contains 16 residues. Trimming removed 0 bases from V and 5 bases from J; junction bases left unmatched: 9. CDR3 amino acids: CASSVAKNRGVDTQYF. In nucleotides, the CDR3 is TGTGCCAGCAGCGTAGCTAAAAACAGGGGAGTAGATACGCAGTATTTT.

CDR3 sequence reads: CASSQGGLADNEQFF. The CDR3 region has the DNA TGCGCCAGCAGCCAAGGGGGACTAGCGGACAATGAGCAGTTCTTC. The chain joins TRBV4-3 to TRBJ2-1; 11 positions agree with TRBD2. J gave up 5 bases and V 1 base, and 1 base lay outside the gene matches. Germline V CDR1 and CDR2: LGHNA, YSLEER. The CDR3 is 15 residues long.

This rearrangement joins TRBV30 to TRBJ2-1; a possible D gene is TRBD1 (5 bases). Germline CDR1 is GTSNPN and CDR2 is SVGIG (reference sequence). The CDR3 runs 15 residues. The germline V and J ends were trimmed by 0 bases and 5 bases, with 14 bases remaining between them. The CDR3 loop reads CAWSVRRQPNNEQFF. In nucleotides, the CDR3 is TGTGCCTGGAGTGTACGGAGACAGCCTAACAATGAGCAGTTCTTC.

V usage is TRBV7-2 and J usage is TRBJ1-1; perhaps TRBD1 as D (5 bases). CDR3 length: 14 amino acids. CDR1 SGHTA and CDR2 FQGNSA come from the germline V gene. Trimming took 3 bases from V and 0 from J, leaving 8 bases between them. The CDR3 is CASSFRGMNTEAFF. CDR3 nucleotides: TGTGCCAGCAGCTTTAGGGGTATGAACACTGAAGCTTTCTTT.